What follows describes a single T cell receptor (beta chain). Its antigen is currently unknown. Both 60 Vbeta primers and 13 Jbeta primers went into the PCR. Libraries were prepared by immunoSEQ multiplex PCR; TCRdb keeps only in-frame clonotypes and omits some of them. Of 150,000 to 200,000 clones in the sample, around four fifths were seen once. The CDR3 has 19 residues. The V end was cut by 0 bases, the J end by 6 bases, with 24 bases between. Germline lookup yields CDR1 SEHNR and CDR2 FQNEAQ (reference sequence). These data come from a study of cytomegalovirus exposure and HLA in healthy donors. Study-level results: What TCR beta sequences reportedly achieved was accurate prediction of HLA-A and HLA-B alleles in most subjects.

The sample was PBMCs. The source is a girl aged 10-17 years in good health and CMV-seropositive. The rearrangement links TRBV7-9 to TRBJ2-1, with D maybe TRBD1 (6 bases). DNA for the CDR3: TGTGCCAGCAGCTTAGCCCGGACAGAGTGGTCTCCCAGATCCAATGAGCAGTTCTTC. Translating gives CASSLARTEWSPRSNEQFF.